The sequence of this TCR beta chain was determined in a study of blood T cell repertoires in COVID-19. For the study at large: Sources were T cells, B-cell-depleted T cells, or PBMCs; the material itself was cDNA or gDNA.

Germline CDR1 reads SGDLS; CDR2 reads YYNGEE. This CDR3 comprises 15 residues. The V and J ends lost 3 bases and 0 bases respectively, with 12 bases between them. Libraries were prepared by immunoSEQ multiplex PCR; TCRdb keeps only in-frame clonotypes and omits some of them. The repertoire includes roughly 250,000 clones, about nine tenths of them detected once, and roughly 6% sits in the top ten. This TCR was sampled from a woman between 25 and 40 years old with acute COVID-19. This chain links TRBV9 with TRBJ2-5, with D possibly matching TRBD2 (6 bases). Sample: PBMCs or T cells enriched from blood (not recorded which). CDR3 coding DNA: TGTGCCAGCAGCGGGACTGGGGGGTACCAAGAGACCCAGTACTTC. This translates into CASSGTGGYQETQYF.